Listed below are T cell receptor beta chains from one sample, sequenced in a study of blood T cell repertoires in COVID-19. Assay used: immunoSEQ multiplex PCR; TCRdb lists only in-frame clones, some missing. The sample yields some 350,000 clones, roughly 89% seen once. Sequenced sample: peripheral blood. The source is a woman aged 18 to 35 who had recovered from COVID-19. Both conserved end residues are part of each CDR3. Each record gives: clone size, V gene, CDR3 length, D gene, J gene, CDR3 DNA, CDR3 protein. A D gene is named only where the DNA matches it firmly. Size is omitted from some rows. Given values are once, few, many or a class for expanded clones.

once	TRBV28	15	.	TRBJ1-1	TGTGCCAGCCTAGGGGGGGGCGCGGGGAACACTGAAGCTTTCTTT	CASLGGGAGNTEAFF
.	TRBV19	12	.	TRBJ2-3	TGTGCCAGTAGTCCGAGGGGGGATACGCAGTATTTT	CASSPRGDTQYF
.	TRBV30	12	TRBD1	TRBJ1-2	TGTGCCAGCCGACAGGGGTCCTATGGCTACACCTTC	CASRQGSYGYTF
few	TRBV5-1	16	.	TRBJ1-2	TGCGCCAGCAGCAAAGCTTCTGTAGAGACTAACTATGGCTACACCTTC	CASSKASVETNYGYTF
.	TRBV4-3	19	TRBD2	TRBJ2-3	TGCGCCAGCAGCCCCCGTCGGGCTAGCGGGAAGTATAGCACAGATACGCAGTATTTT	CASSPRRASGKYSTDTQYF
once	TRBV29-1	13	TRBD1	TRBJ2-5	TGCAGCGTCGACGACAGGGTTGGGGAGACCCAGTACTTC	CSVDDRVGETQYF
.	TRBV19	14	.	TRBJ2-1	TGTGCCAGTAGGGGAACTCAGGGATACAATGAGCAGTTCTTC	CASRGTQGYNEQFF
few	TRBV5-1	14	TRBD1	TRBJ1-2	TGCGCCAGCAGCTGGAGGGACAGCAACTATGGCTACACCTTC	CASSWRDSNYGYTF
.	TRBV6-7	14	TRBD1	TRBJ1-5	TGTGCCACCCAGGGGGCAGATAGCAATCAGCCCCAGCATTTT	CATQGADSNQPQHF
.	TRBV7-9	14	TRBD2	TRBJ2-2	TGTGCCAGCAGACCAGCGGGAGGTACCGGGGAGCTGTTTTTT	CASRPAGGTGELFF
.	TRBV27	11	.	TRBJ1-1	TGTGCCAGTATTAGGAACACTGAAGCTTTCTTT	CASIRNTEAFF
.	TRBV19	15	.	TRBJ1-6	TGTGCCAGTAATCAAATGCGGCCCTATAATTCACCCCTCCACTTT	CASNQMRPYNSPLHF
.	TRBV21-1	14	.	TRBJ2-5	TGTGCCAGCAGCAAAGACGAAGGCGGTGAGACCCAGTACTTC	CASSKDEGGETQYF
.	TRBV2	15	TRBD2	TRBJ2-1	TGTGCCAGCAGAGGACAAGCGGGGCTATACAATGAGCAGTTCTTC	CASRGQAGLYNEQFF
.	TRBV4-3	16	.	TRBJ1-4	TGCGCCAGCAGCCACACAGGGCTTGCAGCTAATGAAAAACTGTTTTTT	CASSHTGLAANEKLFF
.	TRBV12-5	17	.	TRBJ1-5	TGTGCTAGTGGTTTCTTCTCGAGCAGGGTTAGCAATCAGCCCCAGCATTTT	CASGFFSSRVSNQPQHF
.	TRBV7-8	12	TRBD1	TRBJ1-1	TGTGCCAGCAGCATTACACGACAGGGAACTTTCTTT	CASSITRQGTFF
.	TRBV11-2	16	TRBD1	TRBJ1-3	TGTGCCAGCAGCTTGGAGGCCCGACAGGGCAGAAACACCATATATTTT	CASSLEARQGRNTIYF
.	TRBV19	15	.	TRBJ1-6	TGTGCCAGTAGTTTGACCGGTGGGGGAGGGTCACCCCTCCACTTT	CASSLTGGGGSPLHF
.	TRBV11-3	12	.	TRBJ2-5	TGTGCCAGCAGCTTAGATCGGGAGACCCAGTACTTC	CASSLDRETQYF
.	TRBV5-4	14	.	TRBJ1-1	TGTGCCAGCAGCTTGGGACAGGCGAACACTGAAGCTTTCTTT	CASSLGQANTEAFF
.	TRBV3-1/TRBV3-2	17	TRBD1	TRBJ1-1	TGTGCCAGCAGCCAAGGACCGAGACAGGGGTTGGTGACTGAAGCTTTCTTT	CASSQGPRQGLVTEAFF
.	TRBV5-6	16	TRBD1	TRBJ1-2	TGTGCCAGCAGCACTCGGACAGGGGAAATTAACTATGGCTACACCTTC	CASSTRTGEINYGYTF
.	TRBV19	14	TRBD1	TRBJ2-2	TGTGCCAGTGCCGGGACAGGGTCGGCCGGGGAGCTGTTTTTT	CASAGTGSAGELFF
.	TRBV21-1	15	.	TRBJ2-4	TGTGCCAGCAGCGGGACAGGGTGCACCAAAAACATTCAGTACTTC	CASSGTGCTKNIQYF
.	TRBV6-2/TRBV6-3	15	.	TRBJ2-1	TGTGCCAGCAGTTCGTCTAGGAGCGACTACAATGAGCAGTTCTTC	CASSSSRSDYNEQFF
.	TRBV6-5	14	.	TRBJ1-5	TGTGCCAGCAGGAAATTAGATAGCAATCAGCCCCAGCATTTT	CASRKLDSNQPQHF
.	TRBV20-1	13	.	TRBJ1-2	TGCAGTGCTAGTCGAACAGCTAACTATGGCTACACCTTC	CSASRTANYGYTF
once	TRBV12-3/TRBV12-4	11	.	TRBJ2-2	TGTGCCAGCTCTAGGGGCGGGGAGCTGTTTTTT	CASSRGGELFF
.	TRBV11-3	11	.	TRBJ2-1	TGTGCCAGCAGCTTTGAGGATGAGCAGTTCTTC	CASSFEDEQFF
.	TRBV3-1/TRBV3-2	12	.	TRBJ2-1	TGTGCCAGCAGCCAGCTAGCCGATGAGCAGTTCTTC	CASSQLADEQFF
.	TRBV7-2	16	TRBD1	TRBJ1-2	TGTGCCAGCAGCCTCCTAAGGACAGGGGGATGGTATGGCTACACCTTC	CASSLLRTGGWYGYTF
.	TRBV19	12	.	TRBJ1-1	TGTGCCTCCCAAAACCTCCCGGCTGAAGCTTTCTTT	CASQNLPAEAFF
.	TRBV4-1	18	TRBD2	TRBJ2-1	TGCGCCAGCAGCCATCTTCGAGTCGGACTAGCGACCTACAATGAGCAGTTCTTC	CASSHLRVGLATYNEQFF
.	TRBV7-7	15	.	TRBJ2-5	TGTGCCAGCAGCTTAGTAGCAGGGTACCAAGAGACCCAGTACTTC	CASSLVAGYQETQYF
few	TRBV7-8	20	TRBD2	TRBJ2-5	TGTGCCAGCAGCGCCCGTCCAGAGGGACTGGCTAGCGGTAGGGGAGAGACCCAGTACTTC	CASSARPEGLASGRGETQYF
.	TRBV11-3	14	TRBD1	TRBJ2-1	TGTGCCAGCAGCTTAGGGACAGGCTACAATGAGCAGTTCTTC	CASSLGTGYNEQFF
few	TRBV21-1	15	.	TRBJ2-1	TGTGCCAGCAGCAAAGCATGGCATAACCCCAATGAGCAGTTCTTC	CASSKAWHNPNEQFF
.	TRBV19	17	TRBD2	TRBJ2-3	TGTGCCAGTAGTATAGCAGCGGGAGGCCCCAATTGGGATACGCAGTATTTT	CASSIAAGGPNWDTQYF
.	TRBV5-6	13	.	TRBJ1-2	TGTGCCAGCAGCTTCCGGGAATTCTATGGCTACACCTTC	CASSFREFYGYTF
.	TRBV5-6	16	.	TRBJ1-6	TGTGCCAGCAGCCCCGGGGTATGGGGGCTAAATTCACCCCTCCACTTT	CASSPGVWGLNSPLHF
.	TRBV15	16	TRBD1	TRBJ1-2	TGTGCCACCAGCACCCCCCGGGACAGGTCAACAGGTGGCTACACCTTC	CATSTPRDRSTGGYTF
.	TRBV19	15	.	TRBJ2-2	TGTGCCAGTAGTGTCCAGGGATCAGACACCGGGGAGCTGTTTTTT	CASSVQGSDTGELFF
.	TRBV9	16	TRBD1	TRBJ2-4	TGTGCCAGCAGCCATAACATCTTACAGGGGGCAGACATTCAGTACTTC	CASSHNILQGADIQYF
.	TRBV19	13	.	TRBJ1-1	TGTGCCAGTAAGACGCAGGGTGAAACTGAAGCTTTCTTT	CASKTQGETEAFF
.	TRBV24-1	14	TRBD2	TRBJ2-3	TGTGCCACCAGTGATGGGGGGGATAGGGATACGCAGTATTTT	CATSDGGDRDTQYF
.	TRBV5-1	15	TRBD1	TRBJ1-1	TGCGCCAGCAGCTTTTCGACAGGGCGATTCACTGAAGCTTTCTTT	CASSFSTGRFTEAFF
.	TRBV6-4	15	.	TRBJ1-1	TGTGCCAGCAGTGACTCAAGAGGGGGAGTCACTGAAGCTTTCTTT	CASSDSRGGVTEAFF